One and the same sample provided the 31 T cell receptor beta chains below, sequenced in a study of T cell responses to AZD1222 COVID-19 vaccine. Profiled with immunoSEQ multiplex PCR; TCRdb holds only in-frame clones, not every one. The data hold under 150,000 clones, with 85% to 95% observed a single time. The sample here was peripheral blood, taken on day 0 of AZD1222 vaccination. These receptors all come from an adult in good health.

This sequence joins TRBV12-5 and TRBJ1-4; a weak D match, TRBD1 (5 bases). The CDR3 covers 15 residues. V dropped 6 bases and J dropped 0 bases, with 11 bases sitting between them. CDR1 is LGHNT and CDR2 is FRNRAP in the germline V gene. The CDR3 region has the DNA TGTGCTAGTGGCAGAGGGGAAGCAACTAATGAAAAACTGTTTTTT. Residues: CASGRGEATNEKLFF. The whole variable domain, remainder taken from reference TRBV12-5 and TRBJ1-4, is DARVTQTPRHKVTEMGQEVTMRCQPILGHNTVFWYRQTMMQGLELLAYFRNRAPLDDSGMPKDRFSAEMPDATLATLKIQPSEPRDSAVYFCASGRGEATNEKLFFGSGTQLSVL.

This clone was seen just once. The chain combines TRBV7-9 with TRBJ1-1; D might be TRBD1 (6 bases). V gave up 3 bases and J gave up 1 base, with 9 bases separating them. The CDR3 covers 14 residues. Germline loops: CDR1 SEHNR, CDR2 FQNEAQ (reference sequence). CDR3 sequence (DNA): TGTGCCAGCAGCTTTCGGGACAAGAACACTGAAGCTTTCTTT. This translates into CASSFRDKNTEAFF.

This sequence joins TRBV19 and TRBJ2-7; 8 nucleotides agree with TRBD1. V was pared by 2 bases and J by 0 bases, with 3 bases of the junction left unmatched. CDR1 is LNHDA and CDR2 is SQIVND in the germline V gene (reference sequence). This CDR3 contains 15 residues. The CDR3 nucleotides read TGTGCCAGTAGTATATCAGGGGGCGCCTCCTACGAGCAGTACTTC. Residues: CASSISGGASYEQYF.

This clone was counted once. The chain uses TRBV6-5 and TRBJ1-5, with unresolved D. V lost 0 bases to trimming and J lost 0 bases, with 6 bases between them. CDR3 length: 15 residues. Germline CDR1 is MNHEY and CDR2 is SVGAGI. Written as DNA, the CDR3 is TGTGCCAGCAGTTACTCCCGTTATAGCAATCAGCCCCAGCATTTT. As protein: CASSYSRYSNQPQHF.

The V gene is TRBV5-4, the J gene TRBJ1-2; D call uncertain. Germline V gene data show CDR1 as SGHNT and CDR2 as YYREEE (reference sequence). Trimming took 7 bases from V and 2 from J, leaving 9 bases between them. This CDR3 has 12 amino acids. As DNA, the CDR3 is TGTGCCAGCTCGGGCAGCAACTATGGCTACACCTTC. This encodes CASSGSNYGYTF.

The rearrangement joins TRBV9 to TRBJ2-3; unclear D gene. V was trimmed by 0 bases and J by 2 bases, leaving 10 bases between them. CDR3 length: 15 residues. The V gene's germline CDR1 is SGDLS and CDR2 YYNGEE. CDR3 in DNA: TGTGCCAGCAGCGTAGACCCCGTTTCCACAGATACGCAGTATTTT. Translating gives CASSVDPVSTDTQYF. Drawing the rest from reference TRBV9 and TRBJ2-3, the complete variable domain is DSGVTQTPKHLITATGQRVTLRCSPRSGDLSVYWYQQSLDQGLQFLIQYYNGEERAKGNILERFSAQQFPDLHSELNLSSLELGDSALYFCASSVDPVSTDTQYFGPGTRLTVL.

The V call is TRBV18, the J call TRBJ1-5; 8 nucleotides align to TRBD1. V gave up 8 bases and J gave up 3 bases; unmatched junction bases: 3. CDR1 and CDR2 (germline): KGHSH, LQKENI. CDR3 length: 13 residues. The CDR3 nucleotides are TGTGCCAGCACCAGGGGGCTCAATCAGCCCCAGCATTTT. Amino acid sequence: CASTRGLNQPQHF.

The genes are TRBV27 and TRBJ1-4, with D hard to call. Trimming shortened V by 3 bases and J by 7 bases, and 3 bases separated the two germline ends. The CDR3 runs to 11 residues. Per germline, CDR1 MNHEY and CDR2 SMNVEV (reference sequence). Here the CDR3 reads CASSLGEKLFF. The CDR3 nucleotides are TGTGCCAGCAGTTTGGGTGAAAAACTGTTTTTT.

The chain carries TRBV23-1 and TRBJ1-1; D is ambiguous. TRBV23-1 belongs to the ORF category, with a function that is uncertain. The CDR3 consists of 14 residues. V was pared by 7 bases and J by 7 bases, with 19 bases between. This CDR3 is CASTPSPRGIEAFF. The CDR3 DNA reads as TGCGCCAGCACCCCATCCCCACGGGGAATTGAAGCTTTCTTT.

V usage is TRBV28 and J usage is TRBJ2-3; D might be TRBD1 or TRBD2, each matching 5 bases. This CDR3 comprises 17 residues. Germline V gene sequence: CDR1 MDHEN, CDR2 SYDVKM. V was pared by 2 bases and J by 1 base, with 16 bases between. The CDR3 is CASSLMVGVGRTDTQYF. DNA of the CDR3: TGTGCCAGCAGTTTAATGGTGGGGGTCGGCCGCACAGATACGCAGTATTTT.

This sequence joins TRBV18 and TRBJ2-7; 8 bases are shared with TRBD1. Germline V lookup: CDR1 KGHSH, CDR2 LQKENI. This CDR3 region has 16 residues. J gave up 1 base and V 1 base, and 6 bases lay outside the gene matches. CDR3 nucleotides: TGTGCCAGCTCACCACTGCCGGGACAGGATTCCTACGAGCAGTACTTC. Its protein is CASSPLPGQDSYEQYF.

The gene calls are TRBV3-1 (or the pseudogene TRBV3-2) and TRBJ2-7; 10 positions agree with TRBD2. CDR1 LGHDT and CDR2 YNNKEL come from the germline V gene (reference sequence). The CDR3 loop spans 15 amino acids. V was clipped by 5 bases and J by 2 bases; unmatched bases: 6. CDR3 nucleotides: TGTGCCAGCAGCTATATAGCGGGAGGTACCTACGAGCAGTACTTC. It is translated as CASSYIAGGTYEQYF.

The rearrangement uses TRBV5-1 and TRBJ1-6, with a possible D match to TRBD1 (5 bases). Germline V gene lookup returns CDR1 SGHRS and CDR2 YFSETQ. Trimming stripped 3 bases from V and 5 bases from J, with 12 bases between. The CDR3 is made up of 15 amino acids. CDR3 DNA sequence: TGCGCCAGCAGCTCGCACGAGGGGAATAATTCACCCCTCCACTTT. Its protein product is CASSSHEGNNSPLHF. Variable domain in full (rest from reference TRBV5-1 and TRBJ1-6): KAGVTQTPRYLIKTRGQQVTLSCSPISGHRSVSWYQQTPGQGLQFLFEYFSETQRNKGNFPGRFSGRQFSNSRSEMNVSTLELGDSALYLCASSSHEGNNSPLHFGNGTRLTVT.

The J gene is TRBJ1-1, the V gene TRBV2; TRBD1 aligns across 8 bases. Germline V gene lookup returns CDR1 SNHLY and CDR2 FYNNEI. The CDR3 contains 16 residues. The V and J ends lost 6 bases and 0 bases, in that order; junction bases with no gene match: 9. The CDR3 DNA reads TGTGCCAGCAGGTTAACGACAGGGGCTCTGAACACTGAAGCTTTCTTT. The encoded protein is CASRLTTGALNTEAFF.

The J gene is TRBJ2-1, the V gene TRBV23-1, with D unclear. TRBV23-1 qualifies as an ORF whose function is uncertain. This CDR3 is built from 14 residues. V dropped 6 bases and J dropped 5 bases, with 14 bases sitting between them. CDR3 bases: TGCGCCAGCAGCCAGACCCCCGGTAACAATGAGCAGTTCTTC. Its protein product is CASSQTPGNNEQFF.

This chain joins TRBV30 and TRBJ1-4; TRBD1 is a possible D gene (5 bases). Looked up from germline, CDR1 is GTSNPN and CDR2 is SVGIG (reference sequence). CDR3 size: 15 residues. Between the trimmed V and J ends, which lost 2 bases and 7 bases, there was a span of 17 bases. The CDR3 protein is CAWSLRGLIFEKLFF. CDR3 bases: TGTGCCTGGAGTCTCCGGGGCCTGATATTTGAAAAACTGTTTTTT.

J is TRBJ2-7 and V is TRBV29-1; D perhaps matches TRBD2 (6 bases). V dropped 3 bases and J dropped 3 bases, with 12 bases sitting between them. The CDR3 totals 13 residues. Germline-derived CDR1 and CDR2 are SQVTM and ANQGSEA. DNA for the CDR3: TGCAGCGTTGACGGGGACTCCTTCTACGAGCAGTACTTC. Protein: CSVDGDSFYEQYF.

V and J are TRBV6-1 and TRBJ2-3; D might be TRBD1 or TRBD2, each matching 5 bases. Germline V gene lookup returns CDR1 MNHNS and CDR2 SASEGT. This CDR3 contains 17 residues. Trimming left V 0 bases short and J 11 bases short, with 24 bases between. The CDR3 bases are TGTGCCAGCAGTGAAGCGGGGGAACACAGCTACAAAACCTGGCAGTATTTT. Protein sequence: CASSEAGEHSYKTWQYF.

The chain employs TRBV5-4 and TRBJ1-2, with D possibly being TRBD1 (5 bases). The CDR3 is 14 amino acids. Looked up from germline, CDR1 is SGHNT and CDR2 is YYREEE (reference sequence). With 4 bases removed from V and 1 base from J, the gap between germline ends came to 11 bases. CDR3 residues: CASSLGTVNYGYTF. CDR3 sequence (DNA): TGTGCCAGCAGCCTTGGGACGGTTAACTATGGCTACACCTTC. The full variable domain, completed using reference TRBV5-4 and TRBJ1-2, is ETGVTQSPTHLIKTRGQQVTLRCSSQSGHNTVSWYQQALGQGPQFIFQYYREEENGRGNFPPRFSGLQFPNYSSELNVNALELDDSALYLCASSLGTVNYGYTFGSGTRLTVV.

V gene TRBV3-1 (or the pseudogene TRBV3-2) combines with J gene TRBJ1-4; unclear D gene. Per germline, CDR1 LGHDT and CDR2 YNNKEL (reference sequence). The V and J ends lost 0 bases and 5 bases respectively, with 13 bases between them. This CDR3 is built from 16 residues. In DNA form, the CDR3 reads TGTGCCAGCAGCCAAGATTTGGCGGGTTTGAATGAAAAACTGTTTTTT. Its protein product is CASSQDLAGLNEKLFF.

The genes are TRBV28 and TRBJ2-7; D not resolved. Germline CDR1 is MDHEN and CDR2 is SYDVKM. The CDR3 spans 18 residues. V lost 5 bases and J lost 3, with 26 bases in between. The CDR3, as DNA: TGTGCCAGCAGTCCTAGTCCCTTAAGGCGTTCTGGATACTACGAGCAGTACTTC. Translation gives CASSPSPLRRSGYYEQYF.

DNA for the CDR3: TGTGCCAGCAGCTTACACCTCAGGGAGACCCAGTACTTC. This encodes CASSLHLRETQYF. The genes are TRBV7-3 and TRBJ2-5; no definite D call. The germline gives CDR1 SGHTA, CDR2 FQGTGA. V was clipped by 2 bases and J by 5 bases, with 9 bases between them. The CDR3 length is 13 residues.

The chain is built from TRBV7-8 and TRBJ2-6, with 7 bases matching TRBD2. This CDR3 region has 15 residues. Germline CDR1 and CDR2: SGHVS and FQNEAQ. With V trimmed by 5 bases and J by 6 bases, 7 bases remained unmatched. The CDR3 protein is CASSTRLAQANVLTF. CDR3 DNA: TGTGCCAGCAGCACCCGACTAGCTCAGGCCAACGTCCTGACTTTC.

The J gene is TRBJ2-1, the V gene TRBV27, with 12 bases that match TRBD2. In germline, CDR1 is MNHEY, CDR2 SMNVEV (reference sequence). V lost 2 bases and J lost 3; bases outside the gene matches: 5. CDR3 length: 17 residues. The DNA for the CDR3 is TGTGCCAGCAGTTTAGGACTAGCGGGAATTCTCTACAATGAGCAGTTCTTC. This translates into CASSLGLAGILYNEQFF.

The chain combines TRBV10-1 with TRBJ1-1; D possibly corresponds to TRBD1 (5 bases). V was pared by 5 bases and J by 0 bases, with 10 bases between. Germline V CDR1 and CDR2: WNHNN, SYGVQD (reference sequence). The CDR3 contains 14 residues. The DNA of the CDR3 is TGCGCCAGCAGTCACGGGGGTCTGAACACTGAAGCTTTCTTT. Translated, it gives CASSHGGLNTEAFF.

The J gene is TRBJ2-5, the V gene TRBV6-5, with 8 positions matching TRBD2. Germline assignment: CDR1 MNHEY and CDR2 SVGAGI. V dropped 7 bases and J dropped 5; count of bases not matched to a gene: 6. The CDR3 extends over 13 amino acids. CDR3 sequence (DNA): TGTGCCAGCATTAGTAGCGGGACTGAGACCCAGTACTTC. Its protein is CASISSGTETQYF.

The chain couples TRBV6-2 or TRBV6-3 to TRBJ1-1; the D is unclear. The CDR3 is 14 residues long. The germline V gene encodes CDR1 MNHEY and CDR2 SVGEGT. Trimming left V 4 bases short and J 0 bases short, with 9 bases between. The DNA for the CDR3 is TGTGCCAGCAGTTTGATACACATGAACACTGAAGCTTTCTTT. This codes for CASSLIHMNTEAFF.

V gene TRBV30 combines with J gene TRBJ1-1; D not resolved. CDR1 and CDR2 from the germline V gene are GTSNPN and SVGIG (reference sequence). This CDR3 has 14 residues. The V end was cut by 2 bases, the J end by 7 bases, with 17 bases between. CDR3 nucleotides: TGTGCCTGGAGTCTGACGGAGGGTTTGAGTGAAGCTTTCTTT. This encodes CAWSLTEGLSEAFF.

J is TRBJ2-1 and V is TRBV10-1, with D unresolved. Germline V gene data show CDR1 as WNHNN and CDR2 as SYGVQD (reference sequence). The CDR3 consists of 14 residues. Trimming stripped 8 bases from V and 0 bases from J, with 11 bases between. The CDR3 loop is CASSGFPSYNEQFF. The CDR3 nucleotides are TGCGCCAGCTCCGGGTTCCCCTCCTACAATGAGCAGTTCTTC.

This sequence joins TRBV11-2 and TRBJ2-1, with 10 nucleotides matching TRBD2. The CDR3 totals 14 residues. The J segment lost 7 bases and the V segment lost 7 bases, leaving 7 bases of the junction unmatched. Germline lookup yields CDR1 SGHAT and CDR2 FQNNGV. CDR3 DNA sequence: TGTGCCAGCACACCGGGACTAGCGCATAATGAGCAGTTCTTC. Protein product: CASTPGLAHNEQFF. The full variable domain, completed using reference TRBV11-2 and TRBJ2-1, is EAGVAQSPRYKIIEKRQSVAFWCNPISGHATLYWYQQILGQGPKLLIQFQNNGVVDDSQLPKDRFSAERLKGVDSTLKIQPAKLEDSAVYLCASTPGLAHNEQFFGPGTRLTVL.

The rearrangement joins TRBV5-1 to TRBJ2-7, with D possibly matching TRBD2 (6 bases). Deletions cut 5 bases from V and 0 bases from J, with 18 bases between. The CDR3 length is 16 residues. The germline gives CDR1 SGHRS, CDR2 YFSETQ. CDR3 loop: CASRNAGGADSYEQYF. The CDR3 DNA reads TGCGCCAGCAGAAACGCAGGCGGGGCAGACTCCTACGAGCAGTACTTC.